Following are 12 T cell receptor beta chains from one sample sequenced in a study of T cell responses to AZD1222 COVID-19 vaccine. Profiled with immunoSEQ multiplex PCR; TCRdb holds only in-frame clones, not every one. The top ten clones hold around 1.5% of a sample with around 210,000 clones, about 95% of them seen once. Here the sequenced sample was peripheral blood, taken 28 days after the second dose of the MenACWY control vaccine. These receptors all stem from an adult who received the MenACWY meningococcal vaccine as a control.

The genes are TRBV7-2 and TRBJ2-1; the match to TRBD1 covers 7 bases. CDR3 length: 13 amino acids. Germline CDR1 and CDR2: SGHTA and FQGNSA. The ends lost 4 bases at V and 5 bases at J; junction bases unmatched: 2. The CDR3 nucleotides are TGTGCCAGCAGCTACAGGGGAAACAATGAGCAGTTCTTC. It encodes CASSYRGNNEQFF.

The chain has TRBV19 and TRBJ2-1, with D uncertain. The V gene lost 7 bases and the J gene lost 7 bases, with 20 bases spanning the gap. Germline CDR1 and CDR2: LNHDA and SQIVND (reference sequence). The CDR3 consists of 15 residues. The DNA for the CDR3 is TGTGCCAGTACCGGGTCTGACGGTGGCGTTAATGAGCAGTTCTTC. Translating it yields CASTGSDGGVNEQFF.

This clone was seen a single time. The chain couples TRBV7-2 to TRBJ1-1, with TRBD1 matching 7 bases. The trim removed 1 base at V and 8 bases at J, leaving 4 bases unmatched. The CDR3 is 13 amino acids. Germline CDR1 is SGHTA and CDR2 is FQGNSA. In DNA form, the CDR3 reads TGTGCCAGCAGCTTAGTGACAGGGTCCGAAGCTTTCTTT. It codes for CASSLVTGSEAFF.

This clone was observed once. The chain is built from TRBV6-6 and TRBJ1-5; D is undetermined. The CDR3 covers 11 residues. V gave up 2 bases and J gave up 9 bases, with 5 bases separating them. The V gene's germline CDR1 is MNHNY and CDR2 SVGAGI (reference sequence). The CDR3 DNA is TGTGCCAGCAGTTACGGAGGGCCCCAGCATTTT. Amino acids: CASSYGGPQHF.

V is TRBV5-1 and J is TRBJ2-2; D is tentatively TRBD1 or TRBD2 (7 bases each). From germline, CDR1 is SGHRS and CDR2 YFSETQ. This CDR3 region has 15 residues. Trimming shortened V by 6 bases and J by 4 bases, and 16 bases separated the two germline ends. CDR3 residues: CASNPPGGGTGELFF. CDR3 nucleotides: TGCGCCAGCAACCCACCAGGGGGGGGCACCGGGGAGCTGTTTTTT.

V usage is TRBV15 and J usage is TRBJ2-7; 8 nucleotides line up with TRBD2. Germline CDR1 LNHNV, CDR2 YYDKDF (reference sequence). The V segment lost 9 bases and the J segment 4 bases; nucleotides outside the gene matches: 11. The CDR3 length is 14 residues. DNA of the CDR3: TGTGCCACGGCTACCGGGGGGGGTAGTTACGAGCAGTACTTC. It is translated as CATATGGGSYEQYF.

The chain couples TRBV27 to TRBJ2-7; the match to TRBD1 covers 7 bases. The V gene end was trimmed by 5 bases and the J gene end by 6 bases; junction bases not matched to a gene: 7. In germline, CDR1 is MNHEY, CDR2 SMNVEV (reference sequence). The CDR3 length is 13 residues. The CDR3 here is CASSPTGTVEQYF. DNA for the CDR3: TGTGCCAGCAGTCCTACCGGGACAGTCGAGCAGTACTTC.

This clone was detected once. The J gene is TRBJ2-7, the V gene TRBV19; D not certain. V was clipped by 10 bases and J by 8 bases, with 15 bases between them. CDR1 LNHDA and CDR2 SQIVND come from the germline V gene (reference sequence). CDR3 length: 11 residues. CDR3 sequence reads: CANGSSFKQYF. CDR3 sequence (DNA): TGTGCCAACGGATCCAGTTTCAAGCAGTACTTC.

The chain combines TRBV9 with TRBJ1-2, with TRBD1 as a possible D gene (6 bases). CDR1 and CDR2 from the germline V gene are SGDLS and YYNGEE. Trimming stripped 6 bases from V and 1 base from J, with 16 bases between. The CDR3 loop spans 15 amino acids. In DNA, the CDR3 is TGTGCCAGCACCCTAACCGGGACAAGTAACTATGGCTACACCTTC. This translates into CASTLTGTSNYGYTF.

Only one count was recorded for this clone. The gene calls are TRBV19 and TRBJ1-5; D might be TRBD1 (5 bases). Per the germline V gene, CDR1 is LNHDA and CDR2 is SQIVND (reference sequence). The CDR3 length is 12 residues. Trimming removed 8 bases from V and 1 base from J, with 6 bases in between. CDR3 DNA sequence: TGTGCCAGTGGGGGGAGCAATCAGCCCCAGCATTTT. Its protein product is CASGGSNQPQHF.

V and J are TRBV7-9 and TRBJ2-7; D possibly matches TRBD1 or TRBD2 (5 bases each). The germline V gene has CDR1 SEHNR and CDR2 FQNEAQ (reference sequence). The V end lost 3 bases, the J end lost 4 bases, and 13 bases lay between the germline ends. The CDR3 totals 14 residues. CDR3 loop: CASSFWGSGYEQYF. DNA of the CDR3: TGTGCCAGCAGCTTTTGGGGGAGTGGGTACGAGCAGTACTTC.

The gene calls are TRBV24-1 and TRBJ2-1, with 7 bases aligning to TRBD1. The CDR3 length is 16 residues. CDR1 and CDR2 (germline): KGHDR, SFDVKD. J was trimmed by 4 bases and V by 3 bases; bases with no gene match: 8. CDR3 in amino acids: CATSDRTGDTYNEQFF. CDR3 DNA sequence: TGTGCCACCAGTGATAGGACAGGCGATACATACAATGAGCAGTTCTTC.